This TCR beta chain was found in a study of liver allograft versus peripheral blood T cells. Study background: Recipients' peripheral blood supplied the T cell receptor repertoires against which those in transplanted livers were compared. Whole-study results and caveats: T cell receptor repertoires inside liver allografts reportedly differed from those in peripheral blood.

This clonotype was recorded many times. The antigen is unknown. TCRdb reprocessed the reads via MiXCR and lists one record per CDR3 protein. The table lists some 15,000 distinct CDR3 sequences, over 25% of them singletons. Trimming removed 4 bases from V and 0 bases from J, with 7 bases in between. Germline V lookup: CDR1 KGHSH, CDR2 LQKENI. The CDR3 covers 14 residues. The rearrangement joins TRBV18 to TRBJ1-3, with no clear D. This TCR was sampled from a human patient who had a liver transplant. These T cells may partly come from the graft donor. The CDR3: CASSQGTSGNTIYF. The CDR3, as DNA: TGTGCCAGCTCACAGGGAACCTCTGGAAACACCATATATTTT. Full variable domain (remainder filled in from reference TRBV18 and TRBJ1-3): NAGVMQNPRHLVRRRGQEARLRCSPMKGHSHVYWYRQLPEEGLKFMVYLQKENIIDESGMPKERFSAEFPKEGPSILRIQQVVRGDSAAYFCASSQGTSGNTIYFGEGSWLTVV.